The present TCR beta chain was sequenced within a study of blood T cells in healthy people across ages. The use of a sample-barcoded 5' primer and a J-beta primer mix characterized a second PCR of 7 to 11 cycles. MiXCR was run by TCRdb on the 5' RACE reads, yielding one entry per CDR3 protein. The sample yields some 640,000 distinct CDR3 sequences, about 52% seen once. The sequencing input was blood. The receptor comes from a woman aged 55-69 years in good health.

The CDR3 here is CASSLVWTDTQYF. DNA for the CDR3: TGTGCCAGCAGCTTAGTCTGGACAGATACGCAGTATTTT. The genes are TRBV11-2 and TRBJ2-3; no clear D gene. CDR1 is SGHAT, CDR2 FQNNGV, per germline. Trimming cost V 1 base and J 3 bases, with 5 bases left between them. This CDR3 is 13 amino acids long.